This record looks at one T cell receptor (beta chain) sequence and its context. This sample was included in a study of response to subunit inactivated influenza vaccine. One entry per CDR3 protein results from TCRdb running MiXCR on the RT-PCR reads. This table has roughly 620,000 distinct CDR3 sequences, about 11% appearing once. The length of the CDR3 is 18 residues. Germline trimming cut 4 bases from V and 4 bases from J; bases unmatched to any gene: 14. Germline CDR1 MGHRA, CDR2 YSYEKL. The data also belong to a second study, concerning T cells expressing NK-cell markers. This second study notes: Making the TCR beta cDNA relied on 5'RACE template switching with UMIs. Sorting was restricted to alpha-beta TCR T cells by an anti-gamma-delta TCR antibody in several experiments. The same clonotypes also predominated in the CD3+CD56-NKG2C+ fraction of a handful of donors. There remained a lack of clarity about HCMV specificity of expanded NKG2C+ T cell clones.

The TCR originated in a middle-aged man who received an inactivated influenza vaccine. The rearrangement links TRBV4-1 to TRBJ1-5; 9 nucleotides line up with TRBD1. Sequenced here: PBMCs from blood, sampled on the day of vaccination. The CDR3 DNA reads as TGCGCCAGCAGCCGGACCGTGTTAGGGACAGGGTTAAATCAGCCCCAGCATTTT. Amino acids: CASSRTVLGTGLNQPQHF.